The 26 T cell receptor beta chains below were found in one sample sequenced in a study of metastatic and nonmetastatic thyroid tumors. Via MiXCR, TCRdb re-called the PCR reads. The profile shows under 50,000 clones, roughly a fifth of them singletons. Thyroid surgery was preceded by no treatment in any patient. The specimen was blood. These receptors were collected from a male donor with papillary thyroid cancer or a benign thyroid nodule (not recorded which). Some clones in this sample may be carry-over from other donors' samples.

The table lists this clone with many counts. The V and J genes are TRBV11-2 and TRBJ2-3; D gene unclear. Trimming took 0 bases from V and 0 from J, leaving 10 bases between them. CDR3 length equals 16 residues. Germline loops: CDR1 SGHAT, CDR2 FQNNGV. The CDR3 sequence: CASSLELLKSTDTQYF. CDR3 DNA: TGTGCCAGCAGCTTAGAGCTCCTCAAAAGCACAGATACGCAGTATTTT. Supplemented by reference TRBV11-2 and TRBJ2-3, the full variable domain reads EAGVAQSPRYKIIEKRQSVAFWCNPISGHATLYWYQQILGQGPKLLIQFQNNGVVDDSQLPKDRFSAERLKGVDSTLKIQPAKLEDSAVYLCASSLELLKSTDTQYFGPGTRLTVL.

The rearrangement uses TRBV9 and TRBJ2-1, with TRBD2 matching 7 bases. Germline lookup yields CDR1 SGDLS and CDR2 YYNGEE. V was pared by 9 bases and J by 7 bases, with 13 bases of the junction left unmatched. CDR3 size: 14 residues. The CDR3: CANSVVGGSNEQFF. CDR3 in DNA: TGTGCCAACAGTGTAGTGGGCGGGAGTAATGAGCAGTTCTTC.

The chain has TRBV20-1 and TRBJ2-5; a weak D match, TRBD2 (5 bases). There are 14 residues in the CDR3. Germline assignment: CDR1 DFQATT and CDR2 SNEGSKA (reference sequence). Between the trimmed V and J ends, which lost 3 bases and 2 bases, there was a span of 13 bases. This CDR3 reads CSARTPAEQETQYF. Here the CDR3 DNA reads TGCAGTGCTAGGACACCAGCGGAACAAGAGACCCAGTACTTC.

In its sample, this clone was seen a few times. The CDR3 region has the DNA TGTGCCAGCAGTCAACTAGCGGGTAGCACAGATACGCAGTATTTT. Its protein product is CASSQLAGSTDTQYF. V and J are TRBV12-3 or TRBV12-4 and TRBJ2-3, with TRBD2 identical over 9 bases. J was trimmed by 0 bases and V by 5 bases; bases with no gene match: 3. The CDR3 covers 15 residues.

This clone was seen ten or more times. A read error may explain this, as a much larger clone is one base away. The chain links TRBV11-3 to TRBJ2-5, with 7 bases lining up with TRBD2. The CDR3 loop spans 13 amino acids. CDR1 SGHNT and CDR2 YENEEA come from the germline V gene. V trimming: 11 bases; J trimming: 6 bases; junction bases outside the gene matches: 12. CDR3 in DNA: TGTGCCGGCAAGACGGGGGGACGGAAGACCCAGTACTTC. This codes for CAGKTGGRKTQYF. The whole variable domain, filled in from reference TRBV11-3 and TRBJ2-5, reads EAGVVQSPRYKIIEKKQPVAFWCNPISGHNTLYWYLQNLGQGPELLIRYENEEAVDDSQLPKDRFSAERLKGVDSTLKIQPAELGDSAVYLCAGKTGGRKTQYFGPGTRLLVL.

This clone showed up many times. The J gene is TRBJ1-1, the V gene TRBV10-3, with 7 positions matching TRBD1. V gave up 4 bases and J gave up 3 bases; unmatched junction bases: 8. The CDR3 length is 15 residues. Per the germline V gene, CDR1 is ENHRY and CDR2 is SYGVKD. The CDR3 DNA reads TGTGCCATCAGTGGGACCCAGGGACAGTACACTGAAGCTTTCTTT. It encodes CAISGTQGQYTEAFF.

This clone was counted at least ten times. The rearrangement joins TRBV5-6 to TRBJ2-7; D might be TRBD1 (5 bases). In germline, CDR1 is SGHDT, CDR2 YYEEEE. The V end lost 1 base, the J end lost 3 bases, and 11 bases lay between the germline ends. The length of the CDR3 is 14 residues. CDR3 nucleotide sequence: TGTGCCAGCAGCTTGTTCCAGGGTCTCTACGAGCAGTACTTC. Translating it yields CASSLFQGLYEQYF.

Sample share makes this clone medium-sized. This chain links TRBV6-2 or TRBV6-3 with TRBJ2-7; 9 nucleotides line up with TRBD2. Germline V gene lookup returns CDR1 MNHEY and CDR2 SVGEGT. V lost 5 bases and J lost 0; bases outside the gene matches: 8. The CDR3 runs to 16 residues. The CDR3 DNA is TGTGCCAGCAGTCCATTGAGACTAGCGGCCTCCTACGAGCAGTACTTC. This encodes CASSPLRLAASYEQYF.

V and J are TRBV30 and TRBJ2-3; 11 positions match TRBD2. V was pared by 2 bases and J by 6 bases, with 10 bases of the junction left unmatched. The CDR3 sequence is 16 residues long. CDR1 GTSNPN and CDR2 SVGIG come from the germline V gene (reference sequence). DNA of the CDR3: TGTGCCTGGAGTTCCGAGGGGACTAGCGGAGCTGATACGCAGTATTTT. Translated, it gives CAWSSEGTSGADTQYF.

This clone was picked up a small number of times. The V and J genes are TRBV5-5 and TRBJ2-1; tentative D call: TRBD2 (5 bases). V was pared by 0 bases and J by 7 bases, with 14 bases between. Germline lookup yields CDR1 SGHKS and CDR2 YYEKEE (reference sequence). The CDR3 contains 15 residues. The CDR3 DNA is TGTGCCAGCAGCTTGGGGGGAGCTAGTATGAATGAGCAGTTCTTC. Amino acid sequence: CASSLGGASMNEQFF.

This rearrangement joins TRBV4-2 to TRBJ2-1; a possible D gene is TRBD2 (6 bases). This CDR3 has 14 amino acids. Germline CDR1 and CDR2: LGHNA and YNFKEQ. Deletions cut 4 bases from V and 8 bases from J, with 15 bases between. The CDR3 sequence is CASSLSGQGDEQFF. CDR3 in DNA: TGTGCCAGCAGCCTTAGCGGACAAGGGGATGAGCAGTTCTTC.

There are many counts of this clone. The DNA for the CDR3 is TGTGCCAGCAGCCAAGGTGGTAGGATTGGTGGCCACGAGCAGTACTTC. It encodes CASSQGGRIGGHEQYF. The rearrangement uses TRBV3-1 and TRBJ2-7; unclear D gene. The CDR3 covers 16 residues. Trimming cost V 1 base and J 5 bases, with 18 bases left between them. Germline CDR1 and CDR2: LGHDT and YNNKEL (reference sequence).

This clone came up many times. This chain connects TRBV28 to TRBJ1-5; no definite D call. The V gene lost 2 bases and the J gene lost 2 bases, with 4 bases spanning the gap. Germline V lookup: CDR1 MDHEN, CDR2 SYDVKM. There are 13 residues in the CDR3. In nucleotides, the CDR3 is TGTGCCAGCAGTTTAAACGGCAATCAGCCCCAGCATTTT. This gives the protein CASSLNGNQPQHF. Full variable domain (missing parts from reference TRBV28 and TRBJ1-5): DVKVTQSSRYLVKRTGEKVFLECVQDMDHENMFWYRQDPGLGLRLIYFSYDVKMKEKGDIPEGYSVSREKKERFSLILESASTNQTSMYLCASSLNGNQPQHFGDGTRLSIL.

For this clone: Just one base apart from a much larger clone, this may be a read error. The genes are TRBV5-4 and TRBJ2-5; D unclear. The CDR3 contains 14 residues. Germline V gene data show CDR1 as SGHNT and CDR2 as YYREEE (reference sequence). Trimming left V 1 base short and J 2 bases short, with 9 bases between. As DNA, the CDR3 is TGTGCCAGCAGCTTGTGGGTCGATCAAGAGACCCAGTACTTC. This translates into CASSLWVDQETQYF.

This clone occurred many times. CDR3 DNA sequence: TGCAGTGCTAGAGATTCCCCCCGGATAGGTGGCTACACCTTC. Translating gives CSARDSPRIGGYTF. The chain uses TRBV20-1 and TRBJ1-2; D remains unclear. Per the germline V gene, CDR1 is DFQATT and CDR2 is SNEGSKA (reference sequence). The CDR3 is 14 residues long. The germline V and J ends were trimmed by 0 bases and 7 bases, with 15 bases remaining between them.

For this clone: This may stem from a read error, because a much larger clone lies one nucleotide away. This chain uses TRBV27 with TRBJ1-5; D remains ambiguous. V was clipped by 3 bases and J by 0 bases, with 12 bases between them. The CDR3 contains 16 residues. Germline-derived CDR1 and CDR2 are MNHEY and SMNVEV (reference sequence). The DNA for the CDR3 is TGTGCCAGCAGTTTCTTCCGGCCATATAGCAATCAGCCCCAGCATTTT. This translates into CASSFFRPYSNQPQHF.

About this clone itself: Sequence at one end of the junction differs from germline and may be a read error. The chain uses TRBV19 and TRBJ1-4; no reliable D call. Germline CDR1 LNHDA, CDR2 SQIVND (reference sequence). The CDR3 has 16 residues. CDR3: CASSIKGNTTNEKLFF. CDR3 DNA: TGTGCCAGTAGTATTAAAGGCAACACAACTAATGAAAAACTGTTTTTC.

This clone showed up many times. DNA for the CDR3: TGTGCCAGCAGCCAAGAATGGCAGGGCGGGGGTAACTATGGCTACACCTTC. Its protein product is CASSQEWQGGGNYGYTF. The chain couples TRBV3-1 to TRBJ1-2; possibly TRBD1 for D (5 bases). Germline CDR1 reads LGHDT; CDR2 reads YNNKEL (reference sequence). V gave up 0 bases and J gave up 1 base, with 15 bases separating them. CDR3 length: 17 residues.

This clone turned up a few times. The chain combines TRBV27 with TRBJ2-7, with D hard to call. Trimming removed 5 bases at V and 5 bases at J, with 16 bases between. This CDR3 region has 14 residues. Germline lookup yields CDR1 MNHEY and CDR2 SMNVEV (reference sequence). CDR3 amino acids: CASSPRTTPNEQYF. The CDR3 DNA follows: TGTGCCAGCAGTCCAAGGACCACTCCCAACGAGCAGTACTTC.

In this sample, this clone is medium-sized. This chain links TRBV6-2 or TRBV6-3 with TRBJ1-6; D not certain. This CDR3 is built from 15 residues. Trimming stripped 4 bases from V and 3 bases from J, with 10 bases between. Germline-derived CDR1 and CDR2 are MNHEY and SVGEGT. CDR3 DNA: TGTGCCAGCAGTTCCGTAGACGGCTATAATTCACCCCTCCACTTT. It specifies CASSSVDGYNSPLHF.

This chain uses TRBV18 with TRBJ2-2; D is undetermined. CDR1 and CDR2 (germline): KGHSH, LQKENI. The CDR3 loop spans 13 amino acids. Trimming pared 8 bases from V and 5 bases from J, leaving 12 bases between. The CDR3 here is CASPIRRTGELFF. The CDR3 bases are TGTGCCAGCCCAATCCGGCGGACCGGGGAGCTGTTTTTT. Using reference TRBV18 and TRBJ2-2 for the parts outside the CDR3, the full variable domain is NAGVMQNPRHLVRRRGQEARLRCSPMKGHSHVYWYRQLPEEGLKFMVYLQKENIIDESGMPKERFSAEFPKEGPSILRIQQVVRGDSAAYFCASPIRRTGELFFGEGSRLTVL.

This CDR3 is CASTRQGAFGELFF. In DNA form, the CDR3 reads TGTGCCAGCACCAGACAGGGGGCTTTTGGGGAGCTGTTTTTT. The rearrangement joins TRBV3-1 to TRBJ2-2; 10 bases match TRBD1. The CDR3 is 14 amino acids. CDR1 and CDR2 from the germline V gene are LGHDT and YNNKEL (reference sequence). J was trimmed by 8 bases and V by 7 bases; bases with no gene match: 7.

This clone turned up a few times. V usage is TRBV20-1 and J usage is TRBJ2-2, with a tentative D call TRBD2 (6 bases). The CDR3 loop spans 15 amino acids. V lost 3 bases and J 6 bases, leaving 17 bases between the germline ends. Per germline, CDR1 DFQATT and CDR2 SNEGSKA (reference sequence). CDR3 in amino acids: CSASKDGSNPGELFF. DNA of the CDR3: TGCAGTGCTAGTAAGGACGGGAGTAATCCCGGGGAGCTGTTTTTT.

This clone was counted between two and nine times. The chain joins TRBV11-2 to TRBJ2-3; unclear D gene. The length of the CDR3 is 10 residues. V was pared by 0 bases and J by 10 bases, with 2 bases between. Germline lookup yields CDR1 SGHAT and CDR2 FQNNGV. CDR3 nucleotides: TGTGCCAGCAGCTTAGACGCGCAGTATTTT. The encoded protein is CASSLDAQYF. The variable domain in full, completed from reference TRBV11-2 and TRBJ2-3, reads EAGVAQSPRYKIIEKRQSVAFWCNPISGHATLYWYQQILGQGPKLLIQFQNNGVVDDSQLPKDRFSAERLKGVDSTLKIQPAKLEDSAVYLCASSLDAQYFGPGTRLTVL.

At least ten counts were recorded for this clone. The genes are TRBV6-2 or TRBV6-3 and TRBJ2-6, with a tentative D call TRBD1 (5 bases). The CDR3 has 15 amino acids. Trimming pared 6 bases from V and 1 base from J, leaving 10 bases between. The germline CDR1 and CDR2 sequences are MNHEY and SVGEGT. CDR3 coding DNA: TGTGCCAGCAGGTACCAGGGATCTGGGGCCAACGTCCTGACTTTC. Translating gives CASRYQGSGANVLTF.

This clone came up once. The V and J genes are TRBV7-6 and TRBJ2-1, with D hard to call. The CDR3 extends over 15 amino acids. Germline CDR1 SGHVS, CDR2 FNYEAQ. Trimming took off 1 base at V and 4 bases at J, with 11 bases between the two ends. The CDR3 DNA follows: TGTGCCAGCAGCTTAGACGGACGTATTTACAATGAGCAGTTCTTC. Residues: CASSLDGRIYNEQFF.